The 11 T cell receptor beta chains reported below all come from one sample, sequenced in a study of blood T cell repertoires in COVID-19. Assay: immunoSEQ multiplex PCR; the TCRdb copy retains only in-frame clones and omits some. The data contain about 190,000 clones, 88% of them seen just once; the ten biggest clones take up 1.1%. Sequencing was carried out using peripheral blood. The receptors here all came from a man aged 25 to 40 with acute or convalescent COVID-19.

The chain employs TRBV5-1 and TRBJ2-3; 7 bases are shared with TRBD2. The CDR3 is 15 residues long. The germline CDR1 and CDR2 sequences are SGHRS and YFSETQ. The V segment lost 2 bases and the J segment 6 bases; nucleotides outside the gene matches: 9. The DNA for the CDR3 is TGCGCCAGCAGCTTAAGGCTAGCGGAGTCGGATACGCAGTATTTT. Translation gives CASSLRLAESDTQYF.

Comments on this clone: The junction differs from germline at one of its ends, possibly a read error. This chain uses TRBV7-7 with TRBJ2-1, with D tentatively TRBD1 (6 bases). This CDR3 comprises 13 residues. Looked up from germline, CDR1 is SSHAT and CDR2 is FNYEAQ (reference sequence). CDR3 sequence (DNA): TGTGCTAGCAGCTTAAGAGACAGGCGAGAGCAGTTCTTC. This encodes CASSLRDRREQFF. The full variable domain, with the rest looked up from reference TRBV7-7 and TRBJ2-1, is GAGVSQSPRYKVTKRGQDVTLRCDPISSHATLYWYQQALGQGPEFLTYFNYEAQPDKSGLPSDRFSAERPEGSISTLTIQRTEQRDSAMYRCASSLRDRREQFFGPGTRLTVL.

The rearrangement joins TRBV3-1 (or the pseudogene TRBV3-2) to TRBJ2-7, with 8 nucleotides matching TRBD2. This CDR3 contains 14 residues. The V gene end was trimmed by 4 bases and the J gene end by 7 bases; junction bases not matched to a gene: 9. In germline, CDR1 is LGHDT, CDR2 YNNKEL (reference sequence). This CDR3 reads CASSPRGGRREQYF. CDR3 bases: TGTGCCAGCAGCCCCCGGGGGGGGCGCAGGGAGCAGTACTTC.

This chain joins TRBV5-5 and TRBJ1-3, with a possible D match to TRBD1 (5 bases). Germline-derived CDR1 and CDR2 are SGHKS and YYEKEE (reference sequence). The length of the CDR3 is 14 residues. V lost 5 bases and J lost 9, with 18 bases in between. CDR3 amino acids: CASSLRDPSPTIYF. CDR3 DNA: TGTGCCAGCAGTCTGCGGGACCCCAGCCCCACCATATATTTT.

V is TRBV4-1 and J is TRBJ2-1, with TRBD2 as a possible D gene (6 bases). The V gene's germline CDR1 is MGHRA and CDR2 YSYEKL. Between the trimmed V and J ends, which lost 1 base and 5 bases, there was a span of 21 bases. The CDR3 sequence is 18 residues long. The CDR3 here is CASSQALRTGTLNNEQFF. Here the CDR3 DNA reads TGCGCCAGCAGCCAAGCGCTTAGGACCGGGACTCTCAACAATGAGCAGTTCTTC.

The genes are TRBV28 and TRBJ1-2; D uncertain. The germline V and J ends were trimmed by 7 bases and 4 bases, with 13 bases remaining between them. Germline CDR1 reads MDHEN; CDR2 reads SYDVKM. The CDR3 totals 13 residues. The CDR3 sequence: CASTKDKVYGYTF. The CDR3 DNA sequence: TGTGCCAGCACAAAAGACAAGGTCTATGGCTACACCTTC.

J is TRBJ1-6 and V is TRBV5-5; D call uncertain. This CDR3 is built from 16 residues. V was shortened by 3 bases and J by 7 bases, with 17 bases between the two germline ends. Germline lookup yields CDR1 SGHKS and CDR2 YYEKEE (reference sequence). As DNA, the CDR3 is TGTGCCAGCAGCTCCGATAGCCGGAACTTAAATTCACCCCTCCACTTT. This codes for CASSSDSRNLNSPLHF.

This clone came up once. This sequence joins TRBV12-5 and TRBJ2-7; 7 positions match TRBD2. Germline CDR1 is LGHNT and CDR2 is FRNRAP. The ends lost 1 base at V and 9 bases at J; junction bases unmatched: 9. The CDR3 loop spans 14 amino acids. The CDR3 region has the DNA TGTGCTAGTGGTTTGGGAAAGGGCCCGGGAGGGCAGTACTTC. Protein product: CASGLGKGPGGQYF.

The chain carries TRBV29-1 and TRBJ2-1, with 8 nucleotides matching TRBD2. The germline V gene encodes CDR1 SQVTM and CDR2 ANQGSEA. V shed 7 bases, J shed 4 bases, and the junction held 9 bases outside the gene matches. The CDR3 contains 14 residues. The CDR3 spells CSAQLAGQYNEQFF. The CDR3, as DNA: TGCAGCGCCCAGCTAGCGGGCCAGTACAATGAGCAGTTCTTC.

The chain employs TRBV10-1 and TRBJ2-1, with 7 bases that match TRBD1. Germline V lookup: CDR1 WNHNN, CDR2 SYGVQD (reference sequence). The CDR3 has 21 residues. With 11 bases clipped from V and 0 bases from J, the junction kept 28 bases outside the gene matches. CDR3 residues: CAARPLLPRGRLKSSYNEQFF. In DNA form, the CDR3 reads TGCGCCGCACGCCCTCTATTGCCGAGGGGGCGATTGAAAAGCTCCTACAATGAGCAGTTCTTC.

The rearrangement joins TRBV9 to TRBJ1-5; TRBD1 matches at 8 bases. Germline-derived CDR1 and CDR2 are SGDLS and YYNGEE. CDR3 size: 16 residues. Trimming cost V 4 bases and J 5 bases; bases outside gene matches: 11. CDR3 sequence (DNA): TGTGCCAGCAGCCCCCGGGACAGGATGAATGATCAGCCCCAGCATTTT. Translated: CASSPRDRMNDQPQHF.